These T cell receptor beta chains were read from a single sample in a study of blood T cell repertoires in COVID-19. The table came from immunoSEQ multiplex PCR; TCRdb's copy has only in-frame clones and leaves some out. The data show fewer than 50,000 clones, more than 75% seen once. Sequenced sample: peripheral blood. The receptors come from a human donor in a cohort sampled during active COVID-19. CDR3s include the opening cysteine and the closing phenylalanine or tryptophan. The order of the fields is D gene, J gene, clone size, V gene, CDR3 DNA, CDR3 protein. D genes are given only for firm matches. The size entry is marked missing in some rows and otherwise reads once, few, many or a size class.

TRBD2 TRBJ2-7 - TRBV7-3 TGTGCCAGCAGCTTAATGGCGGGAGGGCCGGGTGAGCAGTACTTC CASSLMAGGPGEQYF
- TRBJ2-7 - TRBV29-1 TGCAGCGTTGGCAGGGACATAGACGAGCAGTACTTC CSVGRDIDEQYF
TRBD1 TRBJ1-1 - TRBV2 TGTGCCAGCAAATCGACAGGGAATACTGAAGCTTTCTTT CASKSTGNTEAFF
- TRBJ1-5 - TRBV7-6 TGTGCCAGCAGCTCGAGGGCGGGTCCTTCCAATCAGCCCCAGCATTTT CASSSRAGPSNQPQHF
- TRBJ1-4 - TRBV11-1 TGTGCCAGCAGCTTTGGCCGCGGGGAAAAACTGTTTTTT CASSFGRGEKLFF
- TRBJ1-6 - TRBV9 TGTGCCAGCAGCGTAGATGGCAGGCGAAATTCACCCCTCCACTTT CASSVDGRRNSPLHF
TRBD2 TRBJ2-3 - TRBV5-1 TGCGCCAGCAGCCCACCCGGCGGGAGGTCATATACGCAGTATTTT CASSPPGGRSYTQYF
- TRBJ1-2 - TRBV7-3 TGTGCCAGCAGCCTCGACGGGAGATTTACGAACTACACCTTC CASSLDGRFTNYTF
- TRBJ2-5 - TRBV6-5 TGTGCCAGCAGTTATCTGGAGGGCGGTGAGACCCAGTACTTC CASSYLEGGETQYF
- TRBJ1-1 medium-sized TRBV12-3/TRBV12-4 TGTGCCAGCAGCACCGGTAGTAGCACTGAAGCTTTCTTT CASSTGSSTEAFF
- TRBJ1-2 - TRBV6-6 TGTGCCAGCAGCCACGACAGTAACTATGGCTACACCTTC CASSHDSNYGYTF
- TRBJ2-7 - TRBV11-2 TGTGCCAGCAGCTTAACTACCGGGACAAGGTACGAGCAGTACTTC CASSLTTGTRYEQYF
TRBD1 TRBJ2-1 - TRBV19 TGTGCCAGTAGTACCACAGGGGGCGATGAGCAGTTCTTC CASSTTGGDEQFF
- TRBJ1-5 - TRBV30 TGTGCCTGGACCGGGGGGGGTGGCCAGCCCCAGCATTTT CAWTGGGGQPQHF
- TRBJ2-7 - TRBV10-3 TGTGCCGGTACTGACGGGTACGAGCAGTACTTC CAGTDGYEQYF
TRBD1 TRBJ1-5 once TRBV6-5 TGTGCCAGCAGTTCCGGGACAGGGGGCCAGGGTCAGCCCCAGCATTTT CASSSGTGGQGQPQHF
TRBD2 TRBJ2-2 - TRBV29-1 TGCAGCGTTGAAACCCCCCTGGGACTAGCGGGTAGGGGCACCGGGGAGCTGTTTTTT CSVETPLGLAGRGTGELFF
- TRBJ1-2 - TRBV29-1 TGCAGCGTTGAAGGACAGAGAGCTAACTATGGCTACACCTTC CSVEGQRANYGYTF
- TRBJ2-2 - TRBV19 TGTGCCAGTAGTATACAAGGGGTCTTGGGGGAGCTGTTTTTT CASSIQGVLGELFF
TRBD2 TRBJ2-1 - TRBV19 TGTGCCAGTAGTAGCCGGGAGGGCTTCTACAATGAGCAGTTCTTC CASSSREGFYNEQFF
TRBD1 TRBJ1-1 - TRBV11-2 TGTGCCAGCAGCAAGACAGGGTACACTGAAGCTTTCTTT CASSKTGYTEAFF
- TRBJ2-3 - TRBV11-3 TGTGCCAGCAGCTTAGGAGGCGGGGGCACAGATACGCAGTATTTT CASSLGGGGTDTQYF
- TRBJ1-6 - TRBV19 TGTGCCAGTAGTCCACAGGACGGATTAAATTCACCCCTCCACTTT CASSPQDGLNSPLHF
TRBD1 TRBJ1-5 - TRBV30 TGTGCCTGGAGTACCAAAACAGGGGTAGGTCAGCCCCAGCATTTT CAWSTKTGVGQPQHF
TRBD2 TRBJ2-6 - TRBV30 TGTGCCCACCTCCGGGGGGCTGGGGCCAACGTCCTGACTTTC CAHLRGAGANVLTF
TRBD2 TRBJ2-2 - TRBV7-6 TGTGCCAGCAGCTTAGAGGCTAGCGGGAGGAGGGAGCTGTTTTTT CASSLEASGRRELFF
TRBD1 TRBJ2-7 - TRBV19 TGTGCCAGTAGTATGTCGGCTCAGGACAGGGGAACCTACGAGCAGTACTTC CASSMSAQDRGTYEQYF
TRBD2 TRBJ2-1 - TRBV9 TGTGCCAGCAGCCGGGATAGCGGGAGTTCCTACAATGAGCAGTTCTTC CASSRDSGSSYNEQFF
- TRBJ1-2 once TRBV3-1/TRBV3-2 TGTGCCAGCAGCCATCGGGAGTTAGCTAACTATGGCTACACCTTC CASSHRELANYGYTF
- TRBJ1-1 - TRBV6-5 TGTGCCAGCAGTTCAAGGGGTGAAGCTTTCTTT CASSSRGEAFF
TRBD2 TRBJ2-1 - TRBV24-1 TGTGCCACCAGTGATTTCCAGACTAGCGGGAGAAACAATGAGCAGTTCTTC CATSDFQTSGRNNEQFF
- TRBJ1-5 - TRBV6-1 TGTGCCAGCAGTGACAGGGATGGTCAGCCCCAGCATTTT CASSDRDGQPQHF
TRBD1 TRBJ1-3 - TRBV28 TGTGCCAGCAGACCCGGGACAGCCTCTGGAAACACCATATATTTT CASRPGTASGNTIYF
- TRBJ1-1 - TRBV20-1 TGCAGTGCTAGTCAGGCACCGAACACTGAAGCTTTCTTT CSASQAPNTEAFF
- TRBJ1-1 - TRBV12-3/TRBV12-4 TGTGCCACCATGGGCCTATCGACTGAAGCTTTCTTT CATMGLSTEAFF
- TRBJ2-7 - TRBV28 TGTGCCAGCAGCCCAGACTCCTACGAGCAGTACTTC CASSPDSYEQYF
- TRBJ1-3 once TRBV24-1 TGTGCCACCAGTGATTCCCGGACTGTTGGAAACACCATATATTTT CATSDSRTVGNTIYF
- TRBJ2-7 - TRBV2 TGTGCCAGCAGTGCCCCTCCTACCACCTACGAGCAGTACTTC CASSAPPTTYEQYF
- TRBJ1-5 - TRBV6-6 TGTGCCAGCGATACAGGGACGGGTCAGCCCCAGCATTTT CASDTGTGQPQHF
- TRBJ1-3 - TRBV19 TGTGCCTCGCGATGGAGCTCTGGAAACACCATATATTTT CASRWSSGNTIYF
- TRBJ1-5 - TRBV5-3 TGTGCCAGAAGCTCATCCAGACAGGCGATATCCGATCAGCCCCAGCATTTT CARSSSRQAISDQPQHF